A selection of T cell receptor beta chains follows, all from one sample in a study of shared T cell receptors in the human thymus. Assay: immunoSEQ multiplex PCR; the TCRdb copy retains only in-frame clones and omits some. The sample yields about 660,000 clones, 88% seen once. The data were also submitted as part of a second study, on human thymus T cells.

Sequenced: thymocytes. These TCRs come from a boy younger than two with a congenital heart defect. Each CDR3 is given with its conserved first and last residue.

j_call v_call cdr3_aa
TRBJ2-2 TRBV28 CASSLFRDRDTNGELFF
TRBJ2-1 TRBV11-2 CASSLVGLAGGRIGNEQFF
TRBJ2-2 TRBV7-8 CASSPPRENTGELFF
TRBJ2-7 TRBV12-5 CASGLVRLAGKSSYEQYF
TRBJ2-7 TRBV30 CAWSFLSSEAIYEQYF
TRBJ2-7 TRBV7-2 CASSRTRTYEQYF
TRBJ1-4 TRBV5-8 CASRRVKVLYSGRGNEKLFF
TRBJ2-7 TRBV27 CASSLPNGTSGSYEQYF
TRBJ1-1 TRBV2 CASSADRRNTEAFF
TRBJ1-1 TRBV9 CASSVVGTGLTEAFF
TRBJ2-7 TRBV4-3 CASSQDLISVAGPYEQYF
TRBJ1-5 TRBV27 CASSLQSNSNQPQHF